This T cell receptor beta chain was profiled in a study of a mutant IDH1 vaccine in newly diagnosed glioma. Study-level background: Every participant had undergone radiotherapy, temozolomide, or both before, and most underwent both.

Assay used: immunoSEQ multiplex PCR; TCRdb lists only in-frame clones, some missing. The sample holds 45,000 to 65,000 clones, about 82% seen once. Study-level results: Alterations occurring in top peripheral T cell clonotypes seemed unrelated to pseudoprogression.

Regarding time point: baseline, week 1 (first vaccination visit). Treatment described: pre-vaccination baseline after standard-of-care therapy. New WHO grade 3 or 4 astrocytomas that were IDH1-mutant and ATRX-lost occurred in the donors. Concerning this clone: Its matching antigen is unknown.

The V end was cut by 6 bases, the J end by 2 bases, with 17 bases between. Germline lookup yields CDR1 MDHEN and CDR2 SYDVKM. The CDR3 totals 15 residues. This rearrangement joins TRBV28 to TRBJ2-7; D is unresolved. Sample: PBMCs, taken from a glioma patient treated with radiotherapy, temozolomide or both. The clonotype comes from a man younger than 35 with glioma. In DNA form, the CDR3 reads TGTGCCAGCAGCTCCCCCTCTCTAGGGCCCTACGAGCAGTACTTC. Its protein is CASSSPSLGPYEQYF.